This T cell receptor (beta chain) was captured by sequencing in a study of CD8 T cells in Susac syndrome. RNA was extracted with the RNeasy kit, and a quantity of roughly 0.45 to 1 ug was reverse transcribed using random hexamers. TCRdb reanalysed the immunoSEQ multiplex PCR reads using MiXCR and keeps one entry per CDR3 protein. The sample lists 180,000 or so distinct CDR3 sequences, around 94% occurring once. V shed 3 bases and J 7 bases; nucleotides not matched to a gene: 7. CDR1 SQVTM and CDR2 ANQGSEA come from the germline V gene. This CDR3 spans 14 amino acids. CD8+ and CD4+ blood T cells underwent TCR beta sequencing. Purification of the CD8+ and CD4+ T cells relied on negative isolation, and TEMRA cells underwent FACS enrichment. Points from the study as a whole: The authors acknowledged that their TCR sequencing and HLA analysis involved a relatively small number of individuals.

Points on this clonotype: Its antigen remains unidentified.

The TCR originated in a human donor in good health. Sequencing was performed on CD4+ T cells from PBMCs. The chain joins TRBV29-1 to TRBJ1-4; 8 nucleotides align to TRBD1. The CDR3 bases are TGCAGCGTTGAGTTTGACAGGGGAAGTGAAAAACTGTTTTTT. The encoded protein is CSVEFDRGSEKLFF.